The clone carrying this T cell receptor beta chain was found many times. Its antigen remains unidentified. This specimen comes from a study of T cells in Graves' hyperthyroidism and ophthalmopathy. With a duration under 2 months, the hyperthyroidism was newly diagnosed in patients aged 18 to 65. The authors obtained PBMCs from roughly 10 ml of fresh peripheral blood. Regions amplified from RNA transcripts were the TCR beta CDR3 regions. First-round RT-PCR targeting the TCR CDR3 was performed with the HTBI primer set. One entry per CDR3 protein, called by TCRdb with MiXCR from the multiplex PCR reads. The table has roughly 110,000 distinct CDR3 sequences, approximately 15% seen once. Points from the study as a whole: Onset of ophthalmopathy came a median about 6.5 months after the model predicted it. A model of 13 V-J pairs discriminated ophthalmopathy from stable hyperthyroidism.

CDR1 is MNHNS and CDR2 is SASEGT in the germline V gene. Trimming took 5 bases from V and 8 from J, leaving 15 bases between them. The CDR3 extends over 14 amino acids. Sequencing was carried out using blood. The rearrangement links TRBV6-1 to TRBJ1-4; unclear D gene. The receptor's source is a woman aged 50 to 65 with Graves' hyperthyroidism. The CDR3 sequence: CASSRQIRGEKLFF. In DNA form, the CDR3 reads TGTGCCAGCAGTCGACAAATCCGGGGAGAAAAACTGTTTTTT.